This is a list of T cell receptor beta chains from one sample in a study of long-term antiretroviral therapy in people with HIV. Produced via immunoSEQ multiplex PCR; TCRdb's table is partial and in-frame only. The data show about 22,000 clones, around 80% seen once. The sequenced sample was unsorted PBMCs, obtained 0.1 years before starting antiretroviral therapy. The receptors were gathered from a young man with HIV. Both conserved end residues are part of each CDR3. Fields, in order: CDR3 length, J gene, V gene, D gene, clone size, CDR3 protein, CDR3 DNA. D genes are given only for firm matches. Some rows have no size entry. The others give once, few or many, or a class for an expanded clone.

16,TRBJ2-2,TRBV7-8,.,.,CASSLASDPNTGELFF,TGTGCCAGCAGCTTAGCTAGCGACCCGAACACCGGGGAGCTGTTTTTT
11,TRBJ1-1,TRBV30,.,.,CAWSVYTEAFF,TGTGCCTGGAGTGTGTACACTGAAGCTTTCTTT
13,TRBJ1-1,TRBV7-2,.,.,CASSLGGQIEAFF,TGTGCCAGCAGCTTAGGAGGACAGATTGAAGCTTTCTTT
17,TRBJ1-1,TRBV7-9,.,.,CASSPPPDPSLDTEAFF,TGTGCCAGCAGCCCCCCACCGGACCCCTCACTGGACACTGAAGCTTTCTTT
15,TRBJ2-7,TRBV4-2,TRBD2,.,CASSQISGSSYEQYF,TGTGCCAGCAGCCAGATTAGCGGGAGCTCCTACGAGCAGTACTTC
15,TRBJ1-5,TRBV5-6,.,once,CASSRRRGIDQPQHF,TGTGCCAGCAGCCGAAGGAGGGGGATCGATCAGCCCCAGCATTTT
17,TRBJ2-7,TRBV9,.,.,CASSASSGFAANYEQYF,TGTGCCAGCAGCGCCAGTTCAGGGTTTGCCGCCAACTACGAGCAGTACTTC
14,TRBJ2-1,TRBV11-2,.,.,CASSLVVAYNEQFF,TGTGCCAGCAGCTTAGTTGTAGCCTACAATGAGCAGTTCTTC
14,TRBJ2-7,TRBV30,.,.,CAWSVELVDYEQYF,TGTGCCTGGAGTGTGGAACTGGTGGACTACGAGCAGTACTTC
15,TRBJ1-5,TRBV6-1,.,few,CASSEDPISNQPQHF,TGTGCCAGCAGTGAAGACCCTATTAGCAATCAGCCCCAGCATTTT
18,TRBJ2-1,TRBV7-6,TRBD2,few,CASSSHQGTSGLYNEQFF,TGTGCCAGCAGCTCCCACCAAGGGACTAGCGGGCTTTACAATGAGCAGTTCTTC
14,TRBJ2-6,TRBV29-1,.,.,CSVEGPSGANVLTF,TGCAGCGTTGAAGGACCCTCTGGGGCCAACGTCCTGACTTTC
16,TRBJ2-1,TRBV4-2,.,.,CASSQDPSGLGFRQFF,TGTGCCAGCAGCCAAGATCCCTCCGGACTCGGCTTTAGACAGTTCTTC
15,TRBJ2-1,TRBV10-3,.,.,CAIGPGALSYNEQFF,TGTGCCATCGGACCAGGTGCCCTCTCCTACAATGAGCAGTTCTTC
15,TRBJ2-1,TRBV2,TRBD2,.,CASNPLAGSGNEQFF,TGTGCCAGCAACCCGCTAGCGGGCAGTGGGAATGAGCAGTTCTTC
13,TRBJ2-7,TRBV11-2,.,.,CATRRESSYEQYF,TGTGCCACCCGTCGGGAAAGCTCCTACGAGCAGTACTTC
15,TRBJ2-1,TRBV14,TRBD2,.,CASSQVREGYNEQFF,TGTGCCAGCAGCCAAGTGCGGGAGGGGTACAATGAGCAGTTCTTC
15,TRBJ2-4,TRBV14,.,once,CASSQEGQAKNIQYF,TGTGCCAGCAGCCAAGAAGGTCAAGCCAAAAACATTCAGTACTTC
14,TRBJ1-1,TRBV5-1,.,.,CASTEGVRGTEAFF,TGCGCCAGCACAGAGGGGGTGAGGGGCACTGAAGCTTTCTTT
14,TRBJ2-1,TRBV5-1,.,.,CASSAGPIYNEQFF,TGCGCCAGCAGCGCCGGACCAATCTACAATGAGCAGTTCTTC
14,TRBJ1-2,TRBV5-4,.,.,CASSLATLNYGYTF,TGTGCCAGCAGCTTGGCCACCTTAAACTATGGCTACACCTTC
15,TRBJ2-1,TRBV5-1,.,.,CASSTSGSSYNEQFF,TGCGCCAGCAGCACCTCAGGTAGCTCCTACAATGAGCAGTTCTTC
17,TRBJ1-1,TRBV19,.,.,CASNPGPPRMGNTEAFF,TGTGCCAGTAACCCGGGACCCCCAAGAATGGGGAACACTGAAGCTTTCTTT
17,TRBJ2-1,TRBV4-3,TRBD2,.,CASSQESGSGSYNEQFF,TGCGCCAGCAGCCAAGAAAGCGGGAGTGGGTCCTACAATGAGCAGTTCTTC
13,TRBJ1-1,TRBV5-3,.,.,CARSLARGTEAFF,TGTGCCAGAAGCTTGGCCAGGGGAACTGAAGCTTTCTTT
14,TRBJ2-7,TRBV5-1,TRBD1,.,CASSWTGVSYEQYF,TGCGCCAGCAGTTGGACAGGGGTCTCCTACGAGCAGTACTTC
15,TRBJ2-3,TRBV13,TRBD2,.,CASSAGLDRTDTQYF,TGTGCCAGCAGCGCCGGACTAGATCGGACAGATACGCAGTATTTT
15,TRBJ2-1,TRBV5-4,.,.,CASSLGGTLYNEQFF,TGTGCCAGCAGCTTGGGGGGGACCCTGTACAATGAGCAGTTCTTC
14,TRBJ2-1,TRBV9,.,.,CASSKSDLYNEQFF,TGTGCCAGCAGCAAATCAGACCTCTACAATGAGCAGTTCTTC
12,TRBJ2-7,TRBV29-1,.,.,CSVEGRGYEQYF,TGCAGCGTTGAGGGCAGGGGCTACGAGCAGTACTTC
11,TRBJ2-5,TRBV10-2,.,.,CASSRGGPGYF,TGCGCCAGCAGTAGGGGCGGACCCGGGTACTTC
15,TRBJ2-4,TRBV7-2,.,.,CASSLARGAKNIQYF,TGTGCCAGCAGCTTAGCGAGGGGAGCCAAAAACATTCAGTACTTC
14,TRBJ1-2,TRBV6-6,TRBD1,.,CASSYSGQALGYTF,TGTGCCAGCAGTTACTCCGGACAGGCACTTGGCTACACCTTC
15,TRBJ1-2,TRBV6-1,TRBD1,few,CASSGSGGRHDGYTF,TGTGCCAGCAGTGGTTCAGGGGGGCGGCACGATGGCTACACCTTC
14,TRBJ1-5,TRBV30,TRBD1,.,CAWSSGQGAQPQHF,TGTGCCTGGAGTTCGGGACAGGGGGCCCAGCCCCAGCATTTT
15,TRBJ2-7,TRBV15,.,.,CATSRGATSSYEQYF,TGTGCCACCAGCAGAGGAGCGACATCCTCCTACGAGCAGTACTTC
14,TRBJ2-3,TRBV29-1,.,.,CSVESQVKGDTQYF,TGCAGCGTTGAAAGCCAGGTAAAGGGAGATACGCAGTATTTT
14,TRBJ1-5,TRBV19,.,.,CASYPGGRNQPQHF,TGTGCCAGCTACCCGGGGGGACGGAATCAGCCCCAGCATTTT
12,TRBJ2-7,TRBV10-3,.,.,CATQGGSYEQYF,TGTGCCACCCAGGGGGGCAGCTACGAGCAGTACTTC
14,TRBJ1-2,TRBV6-5,TRBD1,.,CASSFQGGGYGYTF,TGTGCCAGCAGTTTTCAGGGGGGAGGATATGGCTACACCTTC
15,TRBJ2-6,TRBV5-4,.,.,CASSLDLSGANVLTF,TGTGCCAGCAGCCTAGACCTCTCTGGGGCCAACGTCCTGACTTTC
14,TRBJ1-1,TRBV4-1,.,.,CASSLTTWGTEAFF,TGCGCCAGCAGCCTTACTACCTGGGGCACTGAAGCTTTCTTT
14,TRBJ2-7,TRBV2,TRBD1,.,CASSGTGTSEEQYF,TGTGCCAGCAGCGGGACAGGGACGTCTGAGGAGCAGTACTTC
13,TRBJ2-3,TRBV4-1,.,.,CASSQDNGDTQYF,TGCGCCAGCAGCCAAGACAACGGGGATACGCAGTATTTT
14,TRBJ2-7,TRBV27,TRBD1,.,CASSLGQGAYEQYF,TGTGCCAGCAGCCTAGGACAGGGAGCCTACGAGCAGTACTTC
14,TRBJ2-1,TRBV19,.,.,CASSTALGSAEQFF,TGTGCCAGTAGTACAGCCCTAGGTTCAGCTGAGCAGTTCTTC
15,TRBJ2-1,TRBV27,TRBD2,.,CASRGGDSGDNEQFF,TGTGCCAGCAGGGGAGGGGATAGCGGGGACAATGAGCAGTTCTTC
15,TRBJ1-3,TRBV7-6,TRBD1,once,CASSFQTGAVNTIYF,TGTGCCAGCAGCTTTCAGACAGGGGCAGTCAACACCATATATTTT
15,TRBJ2-7,TRBV21-1,.,.,CASSRPAGLAHEQYF,TGTGCCAGCTCCAGGCCCGCGGGACTGGCCCACGAGCAGTACTTC
14,TRBJ1-2,TRBV19,TRBD1,.,CASSIGDRNYGYTF,TGTGCCAGTAGTATAGGGGACAGAAACTATGGCTACACCTTC
15,TRBJ2-7,TRBV7-6,TRBD2,.,CASSLGVLAGGEQYF,TGTGCCAGCAGCTTAGGGGTACTAGCGGGAGGGGAGCAGTACTTC
12,TRBJ2-2,TRBV25-1,.,.,CAGGGNTGELFF,TGTGCCGGTGGTGGGAACACCGGGGAGCTGTTTTTT
15,TRBJ2-7,TRBV7-9,.,once,CASSQGRAGAYEQYF,TGTGCCAGCAGCCAGGGCCGGGCTGGAGCCTACGAGCAGTACTTC
17,TRBJ2-7,TRBV14,TRBD2,.,CASSQVLRTSGSNEQYF,TGTGCCAGCAGCCAAGTATTGCGGACTAGCGGGAGCAACGAGCAGTACTTC
14,TRBJ1-1,TRBV7-9,.,.,CASSSADPRVGAFF,TGTGCCAGCAGCTCGGCAGACCCCAGGGTAGGAGCTTTCTTT
16,TRBJ2-4,TRBV7-8,.,once,CASSLRTLLAKNIQYF,TGTGCCAGCAGCCTTCGGACTCTGCTAGCCAAAAACATTCAGTACTTC
14,TRBJ1-4,TRBV11-1,.,.,CASTSDQGAEKLFF,TGTGCCAGCACCAGTGACCAAGGGGCTGAAAAACTGTTTTTT
15,TRBJ2-3,TRBV5-4,.,.,CASSLDGQRTDTQYF,TGTGCCAGCAGCTTGGATGGGCAACGCACAGATACGCAGTATTTT